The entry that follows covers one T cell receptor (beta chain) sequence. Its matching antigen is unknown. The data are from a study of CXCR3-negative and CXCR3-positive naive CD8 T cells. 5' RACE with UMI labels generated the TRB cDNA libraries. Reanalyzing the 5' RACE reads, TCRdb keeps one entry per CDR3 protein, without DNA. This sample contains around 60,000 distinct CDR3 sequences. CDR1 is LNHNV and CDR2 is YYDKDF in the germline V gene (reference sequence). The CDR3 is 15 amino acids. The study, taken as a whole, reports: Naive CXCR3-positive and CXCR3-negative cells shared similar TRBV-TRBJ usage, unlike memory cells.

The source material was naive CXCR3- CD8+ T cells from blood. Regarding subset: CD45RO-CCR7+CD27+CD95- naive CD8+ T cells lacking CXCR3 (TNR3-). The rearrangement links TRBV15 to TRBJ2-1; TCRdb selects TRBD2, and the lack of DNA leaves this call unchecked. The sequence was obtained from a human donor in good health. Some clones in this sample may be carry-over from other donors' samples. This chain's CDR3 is CATSMSDSGGNEQFF.